Each of the 21 T cell receptor beta chains below was sequenced from the same sample in a study of spatial heterogeneity in lung cancer. One entry per CDR3 protein results from TCRdb running MiXCR on the 5' RACE reads. The table has about 9,000 distinct CDR3 sequences, 4.6% seen once; the top ten hold approximately 28%. Documented time point: sample taken at primary tumor resection. Sequencing was performed on whole RNA extracted from tumor and nontumor lung tissue, or from frozen PBMC, and the material was left unsorted. The starting material was PBMCs, obtained at surgery. Receptor source: a male donor with early-stage non-small cell lung cancer.

This clonotype is labeled as large (0.1 to 1%). This beta chain was picked up by a library intended for alpha chains and is off target, so its count carries little meaning. The J gene is TRBJ2-3, the V gene TRBV5-1, with TRBD1 as a possible D gene (6 bases). V lost 7 bases and J lost 1, with 19 bases in between. Germline V gene lookup returns CDR1 SGHRS and CDR2 YFSETQ. The CDR3 loop spans 16 amino acids. The CDR3 DNA is TGCGCCAGCGTCCCCCAGGGGCTCGAAGGCACAGATACGCAGTATTTT. It is translated as CASVPQGLEGTDTQYF.

This clonotype has a count of ten or more. This beta chain is a stray read from a library made for alpha chains; its abundance is not meaningful. The chain uses TRBV27 and TRBJ2-7; D unresolved. Deletions cut 4 bases from V and 6 bases from J, with 13 bases between. The CDR3 is 13 residues long. Germline CDR1 MNHEY, CDR2 SMNVEV (reference sequence). CDR3 DNA: TGTGCCAGCAGTTACGTCGCAGGCCCCGAGCAGTACTTC. The encoded protein is CASSYVAGPEQYF.

This clonotype was detected ten times or more. The size of this beta chain means little, since it is a stray read in a library made for alpha chains. This chain links TRBV18 with TRBJ1-1, with a weak D call TRBD1 (5 bases). The V gene's germline CDR1 is KGHSH and CDR2 LQKENI. CDR3 length: 15 residues. Deletions cut 3 bases from V and 2 bases from J, with 13 bases between. In DNA form, the CDR3 reads TGTGCCAGCTCACCGCGGGGCGGGGATAACACTGAAGCTTTCTTT. It is translated as CASSPRGGDNTEAFF.

This clonotype was seen only a few times. This beta chain slipped into a library made for alpha chains as a stray read, so its size is not meaningful. The chain employs TRBV27 and TRBJ2-5, with D possibly TRBD1 on 5 matching bases. The CDR3 extends over 16 amino acids. Trimming left V 5 bases short and J 10 bases short, with 26 bases between. The V gene's germline CDR1 is MNHEY and CDR2 SMNVEV (reference sequence). The CDR3 coding sequence is TGTGCCAGCAGTCTCGATCTATCGGACAACCCAAGGAGCCAGTACTTC. This sequence encodes CASSLDLSDNPRSQYF.

This clonotype turned up a few times. A library made for alpha chains picked up this beta chain off target, so its size means little. The CDR3 nucleotides read TGTGCCAGCCGACTAGCGGACGACTACAATGAGCAGTTCTTC. Its translation: CASRLADDYNEQFF. This rearrangement joins TRBV10-3 to TRBJ2-1; the match to TRBD2 covers 9 bases. CDR1 is ENHRY, CDR2 SYGVKD, per germline. This CDR3 spans 14 amino acids. The junction had 7 bases not matched to a gene; V was cut back by 10 bases and J by 3 bases.

By share, this clonotype counts as medium-sized (0.01 to 0.1%). A library prepared for alpha chains yielded this beta chain as an off-target read; its size is of little meaning. V usage is TRBV7-2 and J usage is TRBJ2-7; 13 bases agree with TRBD2. The trim removed 5 bases at V and 2 bases at J, leaving 3 bases unmatched. The CDR3 is 15 residues long. CDR1 is SGHTA and CDR2 is FQGNSA in the germline V gene. CDR3 in DNA: TGTGCCAGCAGCGAGGGACTAGCGGGAACCTACGAGCAGTACGTC. This gives the protein CASSEGLAGTYEQYV.

In this sample, this clonotype turned up a few times. This beta chain is a stray sequence in a library constructed for alpha chains; its clone size is not meaningful. The gene calls are TRBV30 and TRBJ2-5; no definite D call. V lost 5 bases and J lost 5, with 9 bases in between. Looked up from germline, CDR1 is GTSNPN and CDR2 is SVGIG (reference sequence). The CDR3 contains 11 residues. As DNA, the CDR3 is TGTGCCTGGGGATCCCACGAGACCCAGTACTTC. The encoded protein is CAWGSHETQYF.

This clonotype is deemed medium-sized. This beta chain appears as a stray read in a library generated for alpha chains; its size is not informative. This sequence joins TRBV12-3 or TRBV12-4 and TRBJ1-4; 12 nucleotides agree with TRBD1. The J segment lost 10 bases and the V segment lost 6 bases, leaving 3 bases of the junction unmatched. The CDR3 is 13 residues long. The CDR3 loop is CASSGTGGRKLFF. DNA for the CDR3: TGTGCCAGCAGCGGGACAGGGGGCAGAAAACTGTTTTTT.

This clonotype was recorded at least ten times. The library was prepared for alpha chains; this beta chain is a stray read, so its frequency means little. The gene calls are TRBV20-1 and TRBJ2-5; weak D call: TRBD1 (6 bases). CDR1 is DFQATT and CDR2 is SNEGSKA in the germline V gene (reference sequence). The CDR3 totals 12 residues. V lost 2 bases and J 5 bases, leaving 9 bases between the germline ends. In DNA form, the CDR3 reads TGCAGTGCTAGACAGGGGTCCGAGACCCAGTACTTC. Protein sequence: CSARQGSETQYF.

This clonotype was seen ten or more times. For a library built for alpha chains, this beta chain is a stray read; little rests on its size. The chain recombines TRBV2 with TRBJ2-7; no reliable D call. The germline CDR1 and CDR2 sequences are SNHLY and FYNNEI. The CDR3 contains 12 residues. Trimming stripped 8 bases from V and 3 bases from J, with 11 bases between. CDR3 nucleotide sequence: TGTGCCAGCCTACGGCCGGGCTACGAGCAGTACGTC. Translating gives CASLRPGYEQYV.

The sample holds many counts of this clonotype. This beta chain slipped into a library made for alpha chains as a stray read, so its size is not meaningful. The genes are TRBV12-3 or TRBV12-4 and TRBJ1-2, with unresolved D. The V gene lost 6 bases and the J gene lost 2 bases, with 25 bases spanning the gap. The CDR3 sequence is 18 residues long. The CDR3 loop is CASRPYRVGLQLNYGYTF. CDR3 DNA: TGTGCCAGCAGGCCCTATAGAGTTGGGTTACAGCTCAACTATGGCTACACCTTC.

This clonotype was seen at least ten times. This beta chain turned up in a library designed for alpha chains; as an off-target read, its abundance says little. The V gene is TRBV28, the J gene TRBJ1-2; D remains unclear. Trimming pared 0 bases from V and 0 bases from J, leaving 11 bases between. The germline CDR1 and CDR2 sequences are MDHEN and SYDVKM. The CDR3 is 16 residues long. The CDR3 DNA sequence: TGTGCCAGCAGTTTATGGGTCCCCGAAACTAACTATGGCTACACCTTC. Amino acids: CASSLWVPETNYGYTF.

This clonotype is medium-sized. The library was prepared for alpha chains; this beta chain is a stray read, so its frequency means little. The rearrangement links TRBV24-1 to TRBJ2-3; 8 nucleotides agree with TRBD2. V shed 3 bases and J 1 base; nucleotides not matched to a gene: 8. The CDR3 has 17 amino acids. CDR1 and CDR2 from the germline V gene are KGHDR and SFDVKD. CDR3 nucleotide sequence: TGTGCCACCAGTGATACCCCCCGGGGGGGCGGCACAGATACGCAGTATTTT. Translated: CATSDTPRGGGTDTQYF.

This clonotype is labeled as medium-sized. The size of this beta chain means little, since it is a stray read in a library made for alpha chains. The chain carries TRBV28 and TRBJ2-3; D ambiguous. The CDR3 has 16 amino acids. Between the trimmed V and J ends, which lost 2 bases and 2 bases, there was a span of 14 bases. Per germline, CDR1 MDHEN and CDR2 SYDVKM. CDR3 DNA: TGTGCCAGCAGTTTAAGGATAGCTCGGGCCACAGATACGCAGTATTTT. As protein: CASSLRIARATDTQYF. Looking up the rest from reference TRBV28 and TRBJ2-3 gives the full variable domain: DVKVTQSSRYLVKRTGEKVFLECVQDMDHENMFWYRQDPGLGLRLIYFSYDVKMKEKGDIPEGYSVSREKKERFSLILESASTNQTSMYLCASSLRIARATDTQYFGPGTRLTVL.

Worth noting for this clonotype: This beta chain came through as a stray read in a library set up for alpha chains, and its size says little. The rearrangement uses TRBV6-1 and TRBJ1-5; D might be TRBD1 (6 bases). Per the germline V gene, CDR1 is MNHNS and CDR2 is SASEGT. The CDR3 contains 17 residues. Trimming stripped 4 bases from V and 2 bases from J, with 18 bases between. This chain's CDR3 is CASSANRWGAGNQPQHF. CDR3 sequence (DNA): TGTGCCAGCAGTGCTAACAGGTGGGGGGCAGGCAATCAGCCCCAGCATTTT.

This clonotype is medium-sized. Because this beta chain is a stray read in a library intended to capture alpha chains, its abundance should not be given much weight. J is TRBJ1-4 and V is TRBV5-1; TRBD1 matches at 8 bases. CDR3 size: 16 residues. The V gene's germline CDR1 is SGHRS and CDR2 YFSETQ. V shed 4 bases and J 0 bases; nucleotides not matched to a gene: 5. DNA for the CDR3: TGCGCCAGCAGCCCCTGGACAGGGTCAACTAATGAAAAACTGTTTTTT. Translation: CASSPWTGSTNEKLFF.

This clonotype was seen at least ten times. This beta chain appears as a stray read in a library generated for alpha chains; its size is not informative. The chain carries TRBV11-2 and TRBJ1-6, with D perhaps TRBD1 (5 bases). Trimming cost V 5 bases and J 14 bases, with 13 bases left between them. The CDR3 consists of 12 residues. Germline assignment: CDR1 SGHAT and CDR2 FQNNGV. As DNA, the CDR3 is TGTGCCAGCAGCACACGGGACTTGACCCTCCACTTT. This sequence encodes CASSTRDLTLHF.

This clonotype appeared many times. A library made for alpha chains picked up this beta chain off target, so its size means little. This chain uses TRBV7-9 with TRBJ1-4; D ambiguous. V was cut by 5 bases and J by 14 bases, with 15 bases left in between. The V gene's germline CDR1 is SEHNR and CDR2 FQNEAQ (reference sequence). The CDR3 runs 12 residues. DNA of the CDR3: TGTGCCAGCAGCCCTAGTGACCGAACCCTGTTTTTT. This translates into CASSPSDRTLFF.

This clonotype has at least ten counts. This beta chain appears as a stray read in a library generated for alpha chains; its size is not informative. The CDR3 is CASSESTGGYGYTF. For the CDR3, the DNA is TGCGCCAGCAGTGAGTCGACAGGAGGCTATGGCTACACCTTC. This chain connects TRBV10-2 to TRBJ1-2; D may be TRBD1 (6 bases). Germline V CDR1 and CDR2: WSHSY, SAAADI. The V and J ends lost 0 bases and 4 bases respectively, with 9 bases between them. This CDR3 has 14 amino acids.

In its sample, this clonotype was seen many times. Because the library targeted alpha chains, this beta chain is an off-target read whose size means little. The rearrangement uses TRBV5-1 and TRBJ1-6, with no clear D. The V and J ends lost 0 bases and 2 bases respectively, with 6 bases between them. CDR3 length: 15 residues. Germline V gene data show CDR1 as SGHRS and CDR2 as YFSETQ. CDR3 bases: TGCGCCAGCAGCTTGGAGGCTCCCTATAATTCACCCCTCCACTTT. Its translation: CASSLEAPYNSPLHF.

This clonotype was seen at least ten times. For a library built for alpha chains, this beta chain is a stray read; little rests on its size. The J gene is TRBJ2-5, the V gene TRBV12-3 or TRBV12-4, with 7 bases lining up with TRBD2. V was clipped by 6 bases and J by 4 bases; unmatched bases: 11. The CDR3 covers 15 residues. The CDR3 DNA sequence: TGTGCCAGCAGCCCCGGACTAGGAGGCGGAGAGACCCAGTACTTC. Protein: CASSPGLGGGETQYF.